This is a list of T cell receptor beta chains from one sample in a study of blood T cell repertoires in COVID-19. The assay was immunoSEQ multiplex PCR, and TCRdb's table has in-frame clones only and misses some. The sample includes approximately 350,000 clones, roughly nine tenths of them seen just once. Sequenced sample: PBMCs or T cells enriched from blood (not recorded which). The source of these receptors is a woman aged 30 to 39 who had recovered from COVID-19. The CDR3 runs from the conserved cysteine through the conserved F or W. Each record gives: clone size, J gene, V gene, CDR3 protein. Clone size, where shown, is once, few, many, or a class for clones that have expanded.

. TRBJ1-5 TRBV15 CATSRETQGNQPQHF
. TRBJ1-5 TRBV19 CASIDDSNSNQPQHF
. TRBJ2-1 TRBV7-9 CASSLEGNEQFF
. TRBJ2-1 TRBV27 CASSNPQGKGNNEQFF
. TRBJ2-3 TRBV6-4 CASSERQGRTTDTQYF
. TRBJ1-2 TRBV9 CASSVEGNNRGYGYTF
. TRBJ2-3 TRBV7-3 CASSAHSGF
few TRBJ2-7 TRBV18 CASSLESYEQYF
. TRBJ2-3 TRBV7-2 CASSWGGTRRLAQYF
. TRBJ1-4 TRBV11-3 CASSLMGEGRTNEKLFF
few TRBJ1-5 TRBV19 CASGREVQPQHF
. TRBJ2-3 TRBV11-2 CASSLRSRDTDTQYF
. TRBJ1-5 TRBV5-8 CASSPWTAQPQHF
. TRBJ2-1 TRBV7-5 CARSLPELAGEGPYNEQFF
few TRBJ2-2 TRBV5-4 CASSLEWAGADTGELFF
. TRBJ2-3 TRBV5-1 CASSLTGPDTQYF
. TRBJ2-1 TRBV7-7 CASSLGTSGSRDEQFF
. TRBJ1-1 TRBV6-2/TRBV6-3 CASSWGQGAEAFF
. TRBJ1-4 TRBV29-1 CSVEDPHRTGVDEKLFF
. TRBJ2-3 TRBV3-1/TRBV3-2 CASSLLTSVNTDTQYF
. TRBJ1-2 TRBV15 CATSREDSHYGYTF
. TRBJ1-2 TRBV6-5 CASSQGGLGYGYTF
. TRBJ2-3 TRBV7-2 CASSTGTSSDTQYF
. TRBJ1-2 TRBV4-1 CASSQVGANYGYTF
few TRBJ2-1 TRBV2 CASSALAGLYNEQFF
. TRBJ1-1 TRBV7-9 CASSLNRVQNTEAFF
. TRBJ1-5 TRBV5-1 CASSLGGESNQPQHF
. TRBJ1-1 TRBV7-2 CASSSTGVEAFF
once TRBJ1-2 TRBV27 CASSTYKDSLNYGYTF
few TRBJ2-1 TRBV7-2 CASSAQLAGGSYNEQFF
. TRBJ2-4 TRBV19 CATLGPWGDIQYF
. TRBJ2-1 TRBV9 CASSVGGDPAYNEQFF
. TRBJ1-1 TRBV5-1 CASSRTENTEAFF
. TRBJ2-7 TRBV7-3 CASSLNLAGGPYEQYF
. TRBJ1-2 TRBV6-5 CASSYSLGQGYGYTF
once TRBJ2-7 TRBV6-5 CASNPGWSHEQYF
. TRBJ2-1 TRBV5-1 CASSPIIAGGGNEQFF
. TRBJ2-1 TRBV24-1 CATSDSGGNNEQFF
. TRBJ2-5 TRBV18 CASSPPLLETQYF
. TRBJ1-4 TRBV5-1 CASSLPGDEKLFF
. TRBJ2-1 TRBV5-1 CASSLAGTGTYNEQFF
. TRBJ1-3 TRBV4-1 CASSQGRGQGIGNTIYF
. TRBJ1-6 TRBV6-7 CASSPRAPDSYNSPLHF
. TRBJ2-3 TRBV5-1 CASSYADTQYF
. TRBJ2-4 TRBV19 CASSIGGGQNIQYF
. TRBJ2-7 TRBV7-2 CASSYVSGGSYEQYF
. TRBJ2-3 TRBV18 CASSLYRGQDTQYF
. TRBJ2-1 TRBV23-1 CASSPGTGYDEQFF
. TRBJ2-1 TRBV11-2 CASSYPNTSGGDNEQFF
once TRBJ2-7 TRBV5-8 CASSLAWTGSYEQYF
. TRBJ1-1 TRBV2 CASSLGQGAITNTEAFF
. TRBJ2-3 TRBV7-9 CASSLAGVLGDTQYF
. TRBJ2-1 TRBV3-1/TRBV3-2 CASSQGPSLAEIYNEQFF
. TRBJ2-5 TRBV27 CASSDRGVQETQYF
. TRBJ2-1 TRBV6-2/TRBV6-3 CASSLGLVAYNEQFF
. TRBJ2-7 TRBV6-5 CASSFSSGSYEQYF
once TRBJ2-7 TRBV3-1/TRBV3-2 CASSPDRSYEQYF